This note documents a single TCR beta chain sequence. Germline CDR1 and CDR2: SGDLS and YYNGEE. CDR3 size: 16 residues. V gave up 3 bases and J gave up 2 bases, with 18 bases separating them. This specimen comes from a study of OX40 agonist ivuxolimab in advanced cancers. Study-wide background: Every patient in dose escalation had hepatocellular carcinoma, melanoma, renal cell or head and neck cancer. Prior therapy, whether anti-PD-1, anti-PD-L1 or anti-CTLA-4, was allowed, and less than 45% had some.

The assay was immunoSEQ multiplex PCR, and TCRdb's table has in-frame clones only and misses some. The table lists tens of thousands of clones, roughly 85% of them singletons. This sample comprised CD4+ or CD8+ T cells sorted from blood, obtained in a trial of the OX40 agonist ivuxolimab. The chain links TRBV9 to TRBJ2-7; D ambiguous. This sequence originates from an adult with an advanced solid tumor such as melanoma, head and neck, liver or kidney cancer. CDR3 protein: CASSDRLMIPPYEQYF. The CDR3, as DNA: TGTGCCAGCAGCGACCGACTTATGATCCCCCCCTACGAGCAGTACTTC.